This TCR beta chain was recorded in a study of T cell responses to AZD1222 COVID-19 vaccine. Trimming took 5 bases from V and 1 from J; bases not matched to a gene: 7. The CDR3 length is 15 residues. Germline CDR1 is LGHNT and CDR2 is FRNRAP. In this sample, this clone turned up a few times. The data were produced by immunoSEQ multiplex PCR, yet TCRdb's version contains in-frame clones alone and is incomplete. Of 60,000 to 70,000 clones listed, 85% are singletons. The clonotype was recovered from an adult in good health. The sample was peripheral blood, taken on day 0 of AZD1222 vaccination. This sequence joins TRBV12-5 and TRBJ1-1, with 7 bases that match TRBD1. Here the CDR3 reads CASGLRDSENTEAFF. In DNA form, the CDR3 reads TGTGCTAGTGGTCTCCGGGACAGCGAGAACACTGAAGCTTTCTTT. Looking up the rest from reference TRBV12-5 and TRBJ1-1 gives the full variable domain: DARVTQTPRHKVTEMGQEVTMRCQPILGHNTVFWYRQTMMQGLELLAYFRNRAPLDDSGMPKDRFSAEMPDATLATLKIQPSEPRDSAVYFCASGLRDSENTEAFFGQGTRLTVV.